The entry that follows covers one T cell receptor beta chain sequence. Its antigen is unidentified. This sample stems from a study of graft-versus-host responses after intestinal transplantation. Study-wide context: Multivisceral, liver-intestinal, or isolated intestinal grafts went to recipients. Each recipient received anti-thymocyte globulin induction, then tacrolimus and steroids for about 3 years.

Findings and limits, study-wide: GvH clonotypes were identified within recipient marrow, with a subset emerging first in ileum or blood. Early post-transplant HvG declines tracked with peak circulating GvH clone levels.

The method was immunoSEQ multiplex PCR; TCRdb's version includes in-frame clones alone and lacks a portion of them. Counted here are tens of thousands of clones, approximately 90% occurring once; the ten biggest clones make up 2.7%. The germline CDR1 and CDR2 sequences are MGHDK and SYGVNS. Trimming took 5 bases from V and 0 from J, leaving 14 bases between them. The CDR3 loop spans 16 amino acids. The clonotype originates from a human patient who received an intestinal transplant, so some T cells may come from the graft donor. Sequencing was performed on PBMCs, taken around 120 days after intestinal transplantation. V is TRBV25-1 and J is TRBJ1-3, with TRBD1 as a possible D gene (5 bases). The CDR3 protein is CASSQGATISGNTIYF. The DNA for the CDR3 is TGTGCCAGCAGTCAGGGAGCGACGATCTCTGGAAACACCATATATTTT.